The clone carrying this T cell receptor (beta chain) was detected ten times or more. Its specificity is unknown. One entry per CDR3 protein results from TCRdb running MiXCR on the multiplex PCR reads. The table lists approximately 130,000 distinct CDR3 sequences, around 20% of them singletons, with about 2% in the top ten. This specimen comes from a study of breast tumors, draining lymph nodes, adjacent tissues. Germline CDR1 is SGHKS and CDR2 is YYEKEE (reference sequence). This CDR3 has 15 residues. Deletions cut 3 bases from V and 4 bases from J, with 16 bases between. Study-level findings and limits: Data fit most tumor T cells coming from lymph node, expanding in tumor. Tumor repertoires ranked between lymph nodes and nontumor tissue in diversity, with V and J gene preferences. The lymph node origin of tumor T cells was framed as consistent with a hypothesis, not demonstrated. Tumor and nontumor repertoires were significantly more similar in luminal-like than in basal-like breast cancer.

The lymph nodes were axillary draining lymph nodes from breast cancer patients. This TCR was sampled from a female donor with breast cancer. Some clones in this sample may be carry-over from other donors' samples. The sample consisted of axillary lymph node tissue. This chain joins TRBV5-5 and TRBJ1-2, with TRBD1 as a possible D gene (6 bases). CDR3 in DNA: TGTGCCAGCAGCTGGGCCCGGGGGCCCGGCTATGGCTACACCTTC. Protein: CASSWARGPGYGYTF.